The source of this T cell receptor (beta chain) is a study of cytomegalovirus exposure and HLA in healthy donors. The overall study: An analysis done earlier identified some 120 million unique TCR beta sequences from about 179 million T cells. Regarding the study as a whole: A previous analysis found most TCR beta V segments productive roughly 87% or roughly 30% of the time. Per a later analysis, HLA-associated TCR beta chains showed more clonal expansion than other, equally common TCR beta chains. The availability of immune exposure information extended only to CMV serostatus.

As regards this clone: Its specificity is not known.

Germline CDR1 is SGHRS and CDR2 is YFSETQ. CDR3 size: 16 residues. The ends were cut back, 3 bases at V and 5 bases at J, with 21 bases in the middle. Vbeta (60) and Jbeta (13) primers were used in the PCR. TCRdb keeps only in-frame clones here, not all; method: immunoSEQ multiplex PCR. In the table there are 90,000 to 95,000 clones, about 80% of which are singletons. The chain combines TRBV5-1 with TRBJ2-7, with D perhaps matching TRBD1 (5 bases). Sequencing was performed on PBMCs. This receptor was obtained from a man aged 25-45 years in good health and CMV-seronegative. CDR3 protein: CASSWGRVLPTDEQYF. The CDR3 DNA reads TGCGCCAGCAGCTGGGGCAGGGTCCTCCCGACGGACGAGCAGTACTTC. The whole variable domain, filled in from reference TRBV5-1 and TRBJ2-7, reads KAGVTQTPRYLIKTRGQQVTLSCSPISGHRSVSWYQQTPGQGLQFLFEYFSETQRNKGNFPGRFSGRQFSNSRSEMNVSTLELGDSALYLCASSWGRVLPTDEQYFGPGTRLTVT.